This is a list of T cell receptor beta chains from one sample in a study of identical twins. One entry per CDR3 protein, called by TCRdb with MiXCR from the 5' RACE reads. The sample shows under 300,000 distinct CDR3 sequences, roughly 12% of them seen only once. These data were also filed under a second study, of yellow fever vaccine responses in identical twins.

Sequences were obtained from memory (CD45RO+) T cells sorted from blood. Every receptor here comes from a young woman in good health. Both conserved end residues are trimmed from each CDR3.

V: TRBV29-1; CDR3: SVVKAEETQY
V: TRBV4-3; CDR3: ASSQDLTSLQQY
V: TRBV6-1; CDR3: ASSDLRGGTQY
V: TRBV28; CDR3: ASSSPGTGGVYGYT
V: TRBV7-3; CDR3: ASSLKGAGPTGGAGTDTQY
V: TRBV7-2; CDR3: ASSLEQARGEQF
V: TRBV12-3/TRBV12-4; CDR3: ASRPPGPTYNEQF
V: TRBV30; CDR3: AWKQYGTGTETQY
V: TRBV12-5; CDR3: ASGPDGGSSYNEQF
V: TRBV7-9; CDR3: ASSYQPRELF
V: TRBV19; CDR3: ASSIKGQGINEQF
V: TRBV7-8; CDR3: ASSRGRVTETQY
V: TRBV7-6; CDR3: ASSPRQGRVGGELF
V: TRBV5-1; CDR3: ASSGQGTDGELF
V: TRBV20-1; CDR3: SAERQPNTYNEQF
V: TRBV5-1; CDR3: ASSLAGLAGVHYNEQF
V: TRBV20-1; CDR3: SAHRGRAYNEQF
V: TRBV2; CDR3: ASTSSVNEQF
V: TRBV2; CDR3: ASSDGGSRSYEQY
V: TRBV10-3; CDR3: ASRVAYNSPLH
V: TRBV29-1; CDR3: SVVSGRIRETQY
V: TRBV29-1; CDR3: SVERGLGETQY
V: TRBV12-3/TRBV12-4; CDR3: ASSFQGGQPQH
V: TRBV20-1; CDR3: SARTDTDTQY
V: TRBV7-4; CDR3: ASSPRDSSNQPQH
V: TRBV6-5; CDR3: ASSSLSAGGPKDTQY
V: TRBV3-1; CDR3: ASSQPTGQGANEQY
V: TRBV27; CDR3: ASSLGTKYEQY
V: TRBV20-1; CDR3: SARKSGNTGELF
V: TRBV29-1; CDR3: SVLGQGEEKLF
V: TRBV29-1; CDR3: SGIGGHEQF
V: TRBV6-6; CDR3: TSTSGGHTEAF
V: TRBV9; CDR3: ASSVVGGAQNEQF
V: TRBV9; CDR3: ASSVGAGGDRTLTDTQY
V: TRBV4-3; CDR3: ASSQQTSGRPDTQY
V: TRBV29-1; CDR3: SVPAGGGDRDEQF
V: TRBV11-1; CDR3: ASSPSLNTEAF
V: TRBV29-1; CDR3: SVEDLGLNTGELF
V: TRBV7-2; CDR3: ASSLGPTATYEQY
V: TRBV19; CDR3: ASSNRDRGRDTQY
V: TRBV2; CDR3: ASSSTGVGYEQY
V: TRBV6-1; CDR3: ASSQGATGANVLT
V: TRBV6-5; CDR3: ASSTRDSEDTQY
V: TRBV6-2/TRBV6-3; CDR3: ASRGRLYEQY
V: TRBV7-6; CDR3: ASSPYGLTSGGTYEQY
V: TRBV30; CDR3: ACRGDEQF
V: TRBV6-5; CDR3: ASSYRGDTEAF
V: TRBV20-1; CDR3: SARDPRGVYEQY
V: TRBV10-1; CDR3: ASSVVY
V: TRBV14; CDR3: DSSQEGTAALYEQY
V: TRBV11-2; CDR3: ASSRQGYHTEAF
V: TRBV3-1; CDR3: ASSRQPGQGRKNIQY
V: TRBV7-2; CDR3: ASSLAAGLGSRIGELF
V: TRBV12-3/TRBV12-4; CDR3: ASSPGLAGVLYEQY
V: TRBV15; CDR3: ATSRDRGFEQF
V: TRBV12-3/TRBV12-4; CDR3: ASKEDSTDTQY
V: TRBV5-1; CDR3: ASSFGDHRSETQY
V: TRBV6-1; CDR3: ASSVAWRTYEQY
V: TRBV3-1; CDR3: ASSQDGYNEQF